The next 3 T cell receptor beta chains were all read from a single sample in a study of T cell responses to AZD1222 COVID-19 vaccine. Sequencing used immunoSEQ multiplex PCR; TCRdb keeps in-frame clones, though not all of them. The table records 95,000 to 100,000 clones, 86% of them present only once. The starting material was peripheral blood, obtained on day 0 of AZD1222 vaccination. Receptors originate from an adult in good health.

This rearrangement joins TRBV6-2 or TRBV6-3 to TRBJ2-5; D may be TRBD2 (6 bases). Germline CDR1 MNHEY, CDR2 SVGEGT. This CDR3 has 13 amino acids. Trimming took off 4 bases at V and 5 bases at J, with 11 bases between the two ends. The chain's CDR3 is CASSWGEMETQYF. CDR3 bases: TGTGCCAGCAGTTGGGGGGAGATGGAGACCCAGTACTTC.

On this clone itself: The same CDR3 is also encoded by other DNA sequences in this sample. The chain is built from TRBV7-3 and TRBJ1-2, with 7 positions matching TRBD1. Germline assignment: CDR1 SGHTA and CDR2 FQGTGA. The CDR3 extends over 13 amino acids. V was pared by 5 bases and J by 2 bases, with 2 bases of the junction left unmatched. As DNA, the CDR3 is TGTGCCAGCAGCCCGGACAGGAACTATGGCTACACCTTC. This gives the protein CASSPDRNYGYTF. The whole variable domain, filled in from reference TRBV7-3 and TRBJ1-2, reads GAGVSQTPSNKVTEKGKYVELRCDPISGHTALYWYRQSLGQGPEFLIYFQGTGAADDSGLPNDRFFAVRPEGSVSTLKIQRTERGDSAVYLCASSPDRNYGYTFGSGTRLTVV.

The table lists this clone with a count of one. For the CDR3, the DNA is TGCGCCAGCAGCCCGGACCCTTCGACAGATACGCAGTATTTT. This sequence encodes CASSPDPSTDTQYF. The chain links TRBV5-1 to TRBJ2-3; D ambiguous. Trimming took 4 bases from V and 3 from J, leaving 12 bases between them. The CDR3 has 14 amino acids. Germline values: CDR1 SGHRS, CDR2 YFSETQ.